Presented here are 6 T cell receptor beta chains from one specimen sequenced in a study of shared clonotypes between healthy human individuals. Clones were read by immunoSEQ multiplex PCR, and TCRdb kept only the in-frame ones, dropping some. Among some 480,000 clones listed, roughly 85% were seen once. Sequenced: PBMCs. These receptors originate from a woman aged 40 to 50 in good health. Some clones in this sample may be carry-over from other donors' samples.

The table lists this clone with a few counts. The chain carries TRBV9 and TRBJ2-6; D unresolved. The V and J ends lost 1 base and 0 bases respectively, with 5 bases between them. The germline V gene has CDR1 SGDLS and CDR2 YYNGEE. This CDR3 contains 15 residues. CDR3 DNA: TGTGCCAGCAGCGTACGGAGCTCTGGGGCCAACGTCCTGACTTTC. Protein product: CASSVRSSGANVLTF.

The chain links TRBV4-1 to TRBJ1-5, with D unresolved. This CDR3 region has 15 residues. V was trimmed by 2 bases and J by 0 bases, leaving 8 bases between them. Germline values: CDR1 MGHRA, CDR2 YSYEKL. CDR3 nucleotides: TGCGCCAGCAGCCAATTGCCCCATAGCAATCAGCCCCAGCATTTT. Its translation is CASSQLPHSNQPQHF.

The J gene is TRBJ2-2, the V gene TRBV7-2, with a weak D call TRBD1 (6 bases). Germline V gene sequence: CDR1 SGHTA, CDR2 FQGNSA. Trimming shortened V by 5 bases and J by 6 bases, and 16 bases separated the two germline ends. The CDR3 extends over 15 amino acids. CDR3 nucleotides: TGTGCCAGCAGCCTCCTAGGGGGTCGAGCCGGGGAGCTGTTTTTT. It is translated as CASSLLGGRAGELFF.

CDR3: CASSIGGTGLDEQYF. The DNA for the CDR3 is TGTGCCAGTAGTATAGGCGGGACAGGGCTCGACGAGCAGTACTTC. The chain uses TRBV19 and TRBJ2-7; 9 bases agree with TRBD1. The V segment lost 1 base and the J segment 5 bases; nucleotides outside the gene matches: 6. This CDR3 has 15 amino acids. From germline, CDR1 is LNHDA and CDR2 SQIVND (reference sequence).

V gene TRBV19 combines with J gene TRBJ2-7, with D perhaps matching TRBD2 (6 bases). V gave up 1 base and J gave up 2 bases, with 12 bases separating them. In germline, CDR1 is LNHDA, CDR2 SQIVND (reference sequence). This CDR3 region has 15 residues. The CDR3 nucleotides read TGTGCCAGTAGTATAGGGGCGCGGGGAGCCTACGAGCAGTACTTC. Its protein product is CASSIGARGAYEQYF.

The J gene is TRBJ1-2, the V gene TRBV7-8, with TRBD1 as a possible D gene (5 bases). Per germline, CDR1 SGHVS and CDR2 FQNEAQ. The CDR3 consists of 13 residues. The V end lost 5 bases, the J end lost 3 bases, and 10 bases lay between the germline ends. The CDR3 sequence is CASSHDSDYGYTF. The CDR3 region has the DNA TGTGCCAGCAGCCACGACAGTGACTATGGCTACACCTTC. Full variable domain (rest looked up from reference TRBV7-8 and TRBJ1-2): GAGVSQSPRYKVAKRGQDVALRCDPISGHVSLFWYQQALGQGPEFLTYFQNEAQLDKSGLPSDRFFAERPEGSVSTLKIQRTQQEDSAVYLCASSHDSDYGYTFGSGTRLTVV.